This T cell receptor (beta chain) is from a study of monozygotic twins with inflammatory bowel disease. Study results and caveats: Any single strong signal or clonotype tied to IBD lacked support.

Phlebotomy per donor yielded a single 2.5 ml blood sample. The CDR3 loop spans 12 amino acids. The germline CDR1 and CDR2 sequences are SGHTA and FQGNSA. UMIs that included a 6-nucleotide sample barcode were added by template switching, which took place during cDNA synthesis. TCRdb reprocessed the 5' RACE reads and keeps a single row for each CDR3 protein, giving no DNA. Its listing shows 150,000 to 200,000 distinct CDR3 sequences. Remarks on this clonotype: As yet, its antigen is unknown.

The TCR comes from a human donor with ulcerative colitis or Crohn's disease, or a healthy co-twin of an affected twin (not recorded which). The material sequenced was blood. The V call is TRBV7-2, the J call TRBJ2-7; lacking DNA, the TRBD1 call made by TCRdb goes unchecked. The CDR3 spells CASTTGKYEQYF.